This T cell receptor (beta chain) was retrieved from a study of beta chain features in type 1 diabetes. Study overall: Sorted cells from all samples, numbering roughly 100,000,000, were examined. Points from the study as a whole: A moderate, significant TCRB CDR3 shortening appeared in type 1 diabetes across four CD4+ subsets.

Sorting produced populations that all topped 98% purity. CDR1 SGDLS and CDR2 YYNGEE come from the germline V gene. The CDR3 runs to 13 residues. V lost 3 bases, J lost 7 bases, and 14 bases lay in between. cDNA synthesis used the whole RNA isolate, giving expressed TCRB sequences. Method: immunoSEQ multiplex PCR; TCRdb's copy keeps in-frame clones and lacks some. The repertoire consists of about 390,000 clones, with over 8.5% occurring once and the leading ten covering about 0.63%. For this clone: Its antigen is not known.

The V and J genes are TRBV9 and TRBJ2-7; TRBD2 is a possible D gene (6 bases). The TCR comes from a man aged 25 to 40 with type 1 diabetes. The sample comprised central memory CD4+ T cells from blood. This chain's CDR3 is CASSGGGAGEQYF. The CDR3 bases are TGTGCCAGCAGCGGCGGCGGGGCGGGGGAGCAGTACTTC.